A selection of T cell receptor beta chains follows, all from one sample in a study of T cell responses to AZD1222 COVID-19 vaccine. Sequenced by immunoSEQ multiplex PCR; TCRdb stores in-frame clones only, minus some. The sample contains 60,000 to 85,000 clones, roughly 85% of which appear only once. The sample was peripheral blood, taken on day 0 of AZD1222 vaccination. These receptors were taken from an adult in good health. Both conserved end residues are part of each CDR3. D genes are given only for firm matches. A clone size is listed for some rows: how often the clone was seen (once, few, many), or a class if it is expanded.

d_call	clone_size	v_call	j_call	cdr3_nt	cdr3_aa
-	-	TRBV19	TRBJ2-1	TGTGCCAGTAGTATGATCAAGGGGGGGCCCCGCAATGAGCAGTTCTTC	CASSMIKGGPRNEQFF
TRBD2	-	TRBV5-1	TRBJ2-3	TGCGCCAGCAGCTCCGGAACTAGCGGGGGAGGCACAGATACGCAGTATTTT	CASSSGTSGGGTDTQYF
-	-	TRBV19	TRBJ2-4	TGTGCCAGTAGTAATCCCCGGGGTTACGGTCTAGCCAAAAACATTCAGTACTTC	CASSNPRGYGLAKNIQYF
TRBD2	-	TRBV29-1	TRBJ2-1	TGCAGCGTGGGGGCAAGCGGGAGCTCCTACAATGAGCAGTTCTTC	CSVGASGSSYNEQFF
-	-	TRBV24-1	TRBJ2-3	TGTGCCACCAGTGATGGGGTTACGCAGTATTTT	CATSDGVTQYF
TRBD1	-	TRBV6-6	TRBJ1-2	TGTGCCAGTAGGGATATAGGACAGGCCTTGTATGGCTACACCTTC	CASRDIGQALYGYTF
TRBD1	-	TRBV7-9	TRBJ1-2	TGTGCCAGCAGCCTGGACAGGGGCTACACCTTC	CASSLDRGYTF
TRBD1	-	TRBV6-5	TRBJ2-5	TGTGCCAGCAGTAGGACAGGGGGCGCGGAGACCCAGTACTTC	CASSRTGGAETQYF
-	-	TRBV6-6	TRBJ2-7	TGTGCCAGCAGTTCCGGACTTACCGGGGAGCAGTACTTC	CASSSGLTGEQYF
TRBD2	-	TRBV6-5	TRBJ2-7	TGTGCCAGCAGTTACCCGACTAGCGGGAGGGGCCACGAGCAGTACTTC	CASSYPTSGRGHEQYF
-	few	TRBV7-2	TRBJ1-1	TGTGCCAGCAGCTCTAGGGGGGTGGGTTTTGACTCTGAAGCTTTCTTT	CASSSRGVGFDSEAFF
-	-	TRBV18	TRBJ1-1	TGTGCCAGCTCAACAGGGCCGGTGAACACTGAAGCTTTCTTT	CASSTGPVNTEAFF
-	-	TRBV12-3/TRBV12-4	TRBJ2-3	TGTGCCAGCAGTAGCGGGAGCACAGATACGCAGTATTTT	CASSSGSTDTQYF
-	-	TRBV12-3/TRBV12-4	TRBJ2-4	TGTGCCAGCAGTTCGCAGAGCAAAAACATTCAGTACTTC	CASSSQSKNIQYF
TRBD2	-	TRBV4-1	TRBJ2-3	TGCGCCAGCAGAAAAGTCCCCGGGGGGTTACTTACGCAGTATTTT	CASRKVPGGLLTQYF
TRBD2	-	TRBV4-2	TRBJ2-1	TGTGCCAGCAGCCAAGAACTAGCGGGGTACAATGAGCAGTTCTTC	CASSQELAGYNEQFF
TRBD2	once	TRBV7-9	TRBJ2-7	TGTGCCAGCAGCTTAACGGGATCTAGCGGGTACGAGCAGTACTTC	CASSLTGSSGYEQYF
-	-	TRBV5-1	TRBJ2-5	TGCGCCAGCTCCGGCGGGGTAGGACGCAAGGAGACCCAGTACTTC	CASSGGVGRKETQYF
TRBD1	-	TRBV6-5	TRBJ1-1	TGTGCCAGCAGGTCAGGGGGCACTGAAGCTTTCTTT	CASRSGGTEAFF
-	-	TRBV25-1	TRBJ2-7	TGTGCCAGCATCGGGTATTACGAGCAGTACTTC	CASIGYYEQYF
TRBD1	-	TRBV27	TRBJ2-7	TGTGCCAGCAGTCCAACGGGACAGCACTACGAGCAGTACTTC	CASSPTGQHYEQYF
-	-	TRBV23-1	TRBJ2-7	TGCGCCTTTGACTACGAGCAGTACTTC	CAFDYEQYF
-	-	TRBV6-2/TRBV6-3	TRBJ1-3	TGTGCCAGCAGTTCGGGCGCAGGGTCTGGAAACACCATATATTTT	CASSSGAGSGNTIYF
TRBD1	-	TRBV6-5	TRBJ1-4	TGTGCCGCCTCTCCGGGACAGGGAAATGAAAAACTGTTTTTT	CAASPGQGNEKLFF
-	-	TRBV7-2	TRBJ1-5	TGTGCCAGCAGCTTAGGGTGGCGGGGTCCCGCATATCAGCCCCAGCATTTT	CASSLGWRGPAYQPQHF
TRBD1	-	TRBV6-5	TRBJ1-6	TGTGCCAGCCTAAGGAGTGGGACAGCAAATTCACCCCTCCACTTT	CASLRSGTANSPLHF
TRBD1	many	TRBV7-9	TRBJ1-1	TGTGCCAGCAGGTTCCCCCGGGACAGCCGATATTCGAACACTGAAGCTTTCTTT	CASRFPRDSRYSNTEAFF
TRBD2	-	TRBV7-2	TRBJ2-3	TGTGCCAGCAGCCCCGCTGGAGCGGGAGGCACAGATACGCAGTATTTT	CASSPAGAGGTDTQYF
-	-	TRBV9	TRBJ1-5	TGTGCCAGCAGCCTAAGGGGGGACAAAGATCAGCCCCAGCATTTT	CASSLRGDKDQPQHF
TRBD2	-	TRBV5-1	TRBJ2-5	TGCGCCAGCAGCCCACTCGGGACTAGCGGGAGCGATGAGACCCAGTACTTC	CASSPLGTSGSDETQYF
-	once	TRBV6-6	TRBJ1-1	TGTGCCAGCAGTCCACACTTCGCCTTAACTGAAGCTTTCTTT	CASSPHFALTEAFF
TRBD2	-	TRBV9	TRBJ2-5	TGTGCCAGCAGCCGGACTAGCGGGAGGGCCCAGGAGACCCAGTACTTC	CASSRTSGRAQETQYF
-	-	TRBV4-1	TRBJ2-1	TGCGCCAGCAGCCTCCGGGGGTACAATGAGCAGTTCTTC	CASSLRGYNEQFF
-	-	TRBV3-1/TRBV3-2	TRBJ1-3	TGTGCCAGCAGCCCAACCGGGAACTCTGGAAACACCATATATTTT	CASSPTGNSGNTIYF
TRBD1	-	TRBV5-4	TRBJ2-2	TGTGCCAGCAGCTTTGGACAGGGTAGCGGGGAGCTGTTTTTT	CASSFGQGSGELFF
-	-	TRBV18	TRBJ1-1	TGTGCCAGCTCTATGGGGGAAAACACTGAAGCTTTCTTT	CASSMGENTEAFF
TRBD2	-	TRBV6-1	TRBJ2-3	TGTGCCAGCAGTGAAACTAGCGGGGGGGCGGATACGCAGTATTTT	CASSETSGGADTQYF
TRBD2	-	TRBV5-4	TRBJ2-5	TGTGCCAGCAGCCTTAGCGGGGCTCAAGAGACCCAGTACTTC	CASSLSGAQETQYF
-	-	TRBV5-1	TRBJ2-1	TGCGCCAGCAGCTTGGGATGGGCCGGGAATGAGCAGTTCTTC	CASSLGWAGNEQFF
-	-	TRBV6-5	TRBJ1-1	TGTGCCAGCAGCCTAGTTGGGACGGCGAACACTGAAGCTTTCTTT	CASSLVGTANTEAFF
-	-	TRBV2	TRBJ1-2	TGTGCCAGCAGTGATATGGGGTCTTACGGCTATGGCTACACCTTC	CASSDMGSYGYGYTF
-	-	TRBV29-1	TRBJ1-2	TGCAGCGTTGTCGGCCAAAGCTACACCTTC	CSVVGQSYTF
-	-	TRBV5-1	TRBJ2-5	TGCGCCAGCAGCTTGAATCTACAAGAGACCCAGTACTTC	CASSLNLQETQYF
-	-	TRBV27	TRBJ1-1	TGTGCCAGCAGTTCCAAGATAAACACTGAAGCTTTCTTT	CASSSKINTEAFF
-	-	TRBV10-2	TRBJ2-5	TGCGCCAGCAGTGTTGGCCTAGAGACCCAGTACTTC	CASSVGLETQYF
-	-	TRBV27	TRBJ2-1	TGTGCCAGCACCCCTTGGGGCAGAAACAATGAGCAGTTCTTC	CASTPWGRNNEQFF
TRBD1	-	TRBV2	TRBJ1-6	TGTGCCACCCAGGGGGATCATAATTCACCCCTCCACTTT	CATQGDHNSPLHF
-	-	TRBV27	TRBJ1-4	TGTGCCAGCAGTGCCGGACGCCCGTATGAAAAACTGTTTTTT	CASSAGRPYEKLFF
-	-	TRBV9	TRBJ2-3	TGTGCCAGCAGCGTAGCCACCAAAGTAGGCACGCAGTATTTT	CASSVATKVGTQYF
TRBD1	few	TRBV29-1	TRBJ2-3	TGCAGCGAAAAGGACAGGGGGCGAGATACGCAGTATTTT	CSEKDRGRDTQYF
-	-	TRBV13	TRBJ1-1	TGTGCCAGCAGCGAGCAGGGGAAATTCACTGAAGCTTTCTTT	CASSEQGKFTEAFF